This TCR beta chain was observed in a study of cytomegalovirus exposure and HLA in healthy donors. Use of 60 Vbeta and 13 Jbeta primers characterized the PCR. Data came from immunoSEQ multiplex PCR; TCRdb stores just in-frame clones and leaves some out. This sample's table has 30,000 to 40,000 clones. V shed 5 bases, J shed 2 bases, and the junction held 5 bases outside the gene matches. The CDR3 consists of 15 residues. Per germline, CDR1 SGHTA and CDR2 FQGNSA. This TCR came from a man aged 35 to 55 in good health and CMV-seropositive. This chain uses TRBV7-2 with TRBJ1-1, with 10 bases identical to TRBD1. Material: PBMCs. CDR3 in amino acids: CASSPRQGANTEAFF. CDR3 sequence (DNA): TGTGCCAGCAGCCCGAGACAGGGGGCAAACACTGAAGCTTTCTTT.